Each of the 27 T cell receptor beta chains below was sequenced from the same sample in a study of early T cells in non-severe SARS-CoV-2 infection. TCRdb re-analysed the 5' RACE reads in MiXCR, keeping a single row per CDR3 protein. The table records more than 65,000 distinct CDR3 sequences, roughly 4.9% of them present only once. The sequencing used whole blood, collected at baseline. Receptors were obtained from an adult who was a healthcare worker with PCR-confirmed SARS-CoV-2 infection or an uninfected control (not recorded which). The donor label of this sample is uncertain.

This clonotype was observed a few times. CDR3 sequence (DNA): TGCAGCGTTGCCCGACAGGGGATCGCCGGGGAGCTGTTTTTT. This encodes CSVARQGIAGELFF. V gene TRBV29-1 combines with J gene TRBJ2-2; 8 nucleotides align to TRBD1. Germline assignment: CDR1 SQVTM and CDR2 ANQGSEA. This CDR3 region has 14 residues. The V gene end was trimmed by 4 bases and the J gene end by 6 bases; junction bases not matched to a gene: 7.

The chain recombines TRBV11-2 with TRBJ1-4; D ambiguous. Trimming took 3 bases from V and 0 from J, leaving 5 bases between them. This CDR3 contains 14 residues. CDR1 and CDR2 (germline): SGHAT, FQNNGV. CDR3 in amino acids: CASSLISTNEKLFF. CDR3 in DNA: TGTGCCAGCAGCTTGATTTCAACTAATGAAAAACTGTTTTTT.

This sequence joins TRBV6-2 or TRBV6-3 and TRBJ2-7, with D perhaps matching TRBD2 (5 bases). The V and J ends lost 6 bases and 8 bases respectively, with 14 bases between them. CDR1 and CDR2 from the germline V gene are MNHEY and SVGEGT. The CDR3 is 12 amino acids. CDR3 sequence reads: CASSRVAKQQYF. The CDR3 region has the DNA TGTGCCAGCAGCCGTGTAGCGAAGCAGCAGTACTTC.

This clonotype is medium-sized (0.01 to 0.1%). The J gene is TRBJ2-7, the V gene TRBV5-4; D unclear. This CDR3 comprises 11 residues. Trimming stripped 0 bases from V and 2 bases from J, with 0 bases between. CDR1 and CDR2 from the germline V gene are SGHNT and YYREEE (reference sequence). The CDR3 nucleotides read TGTGCCAGCAGCTTGGCCTACGAGCAGTACTTC. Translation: CASSLAYEQYF.

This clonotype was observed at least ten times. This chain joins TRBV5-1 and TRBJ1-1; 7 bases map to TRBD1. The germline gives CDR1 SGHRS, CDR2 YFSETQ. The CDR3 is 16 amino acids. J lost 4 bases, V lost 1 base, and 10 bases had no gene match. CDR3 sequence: CASSLTPTGAGTEAFF. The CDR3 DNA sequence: TGCGCCAGCAGCTTGACCCCTACAGGGGCGGGCACTGAAGCTTTCTTT.

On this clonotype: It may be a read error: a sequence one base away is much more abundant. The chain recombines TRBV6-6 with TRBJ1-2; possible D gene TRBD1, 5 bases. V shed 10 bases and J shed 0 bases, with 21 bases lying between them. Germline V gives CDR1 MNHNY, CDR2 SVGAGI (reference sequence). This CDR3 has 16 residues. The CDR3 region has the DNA TGTGCCAACAGACCCGCAGGGATACTAGCTAACTATGGCTACACCTTC. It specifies CANRPAGILANYGYTF.

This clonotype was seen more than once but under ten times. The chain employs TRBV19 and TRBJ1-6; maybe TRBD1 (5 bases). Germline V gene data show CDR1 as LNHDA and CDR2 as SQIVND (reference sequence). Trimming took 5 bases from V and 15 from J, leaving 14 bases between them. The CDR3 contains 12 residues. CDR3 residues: CASSLPGGSLHF. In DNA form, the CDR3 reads TGTGCCAGTAGTCTCCCGGGGGGGAGCCTCCACTTT.

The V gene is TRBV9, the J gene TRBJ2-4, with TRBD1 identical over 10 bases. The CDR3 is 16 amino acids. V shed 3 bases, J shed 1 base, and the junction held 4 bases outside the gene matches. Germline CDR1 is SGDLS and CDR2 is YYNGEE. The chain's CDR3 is CASSARQGAAKNIQYF. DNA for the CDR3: TGTGCCAGCAGCGCCAGACAGGGGGCTGCCAAAAACATTCAGTACTTC.

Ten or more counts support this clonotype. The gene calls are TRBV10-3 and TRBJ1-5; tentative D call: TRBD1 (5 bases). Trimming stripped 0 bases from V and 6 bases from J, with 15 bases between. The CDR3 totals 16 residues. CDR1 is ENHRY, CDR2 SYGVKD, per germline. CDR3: CAISESVLRVGQPQHF. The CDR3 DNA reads TGTGCCATCAGTGAGTCTGTTCTCAGGGTCGGTCAGCCCCAGCATTTT.

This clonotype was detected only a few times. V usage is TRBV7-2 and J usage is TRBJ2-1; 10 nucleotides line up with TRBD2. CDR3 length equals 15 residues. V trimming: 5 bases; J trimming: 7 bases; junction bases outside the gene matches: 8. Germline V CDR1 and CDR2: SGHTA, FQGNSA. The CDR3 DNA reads TGTGCCAGCAGCGGCCTAGCGGGGGCCAGGAATGAGCAGTTCTTC. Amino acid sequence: CASSGLAGARNEQFF. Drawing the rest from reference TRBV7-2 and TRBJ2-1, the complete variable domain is GAGVSQSPSNKVTEKGKDVELRCDPISGHTALYWYRQSLGQGLEFLIYFQGNSAPDKSGLPSDRFSAERTGGSVSTLTIQRTQQEDSAVYLCASSGLAGARNEQFFGPGTRLTVL.

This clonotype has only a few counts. This chain's CDR3 is CASSLRGALINIQYF. The CDR3 coding sequence is TGTGCCAGCAGCTTGAGGGGGGCGCTTATAAACATTCAGTACTTC. This chain uses TRBV5-8 with TRBJ2-4; perhaps D is TRBD1 or TRBD2 (6 bases each). CDR3 size: 15 residues. The ends were cut back, 1 base at V and 6 bases at J, with 14 bases in the middle. CDR1 and CDR2 (germline): SGHTS, YDEGEE.

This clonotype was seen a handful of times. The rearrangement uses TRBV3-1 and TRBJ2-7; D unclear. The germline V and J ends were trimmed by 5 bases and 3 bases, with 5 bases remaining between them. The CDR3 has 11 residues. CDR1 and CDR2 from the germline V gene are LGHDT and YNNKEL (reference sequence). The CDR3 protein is CASSGNYEQYF. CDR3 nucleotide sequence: TGTGCCAGCAGCGGAAACTACGAGCAGTACTTC.

CDR3: CASSQGPRQGNTEAFF. The DNA for the CDR3 is TGTGCCAGCAGCCAAGGTCCCAGACAGGGTAACACTGAAGCTTTCTTT. The chain has TRBV3-1 and TRBJ1-1, with 7 bases identical to TRBD1. The V segment lost 1 base and the J segment 2 bases; nucleotides outside the gene matches: 7. This CDR3 comprises 16 residues. CDR1 is LGHDT and CDR2 is YNNKEL in the germline V gene (reference sequence).

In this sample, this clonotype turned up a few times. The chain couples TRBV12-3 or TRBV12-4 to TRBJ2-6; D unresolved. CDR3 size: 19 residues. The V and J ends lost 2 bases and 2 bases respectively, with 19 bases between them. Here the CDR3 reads CASSLTSTISPTGANVLTF. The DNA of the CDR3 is TGTGCCAGCAGTTTAACGTCCACTATTAGCCCCACTGGGGCCAACGTCCTGACTTTC.

CDR3 in DNA: TGTGCCAGTACCCCCGGTAGGAACTATAATTCACCCCTCCACTTT. It is translated as CASTPGRNYNSPLHF. V and J are TRBV19 and TRBJ1-6; no firm D call. The germline V gene encodes CDR1 LNHDA and CDR2 SQIVND (reference sequence). This CDR3 has 15 amino acids. V was trimmed by 7 bases and J by 3 bases, leaving 13 bases between them.

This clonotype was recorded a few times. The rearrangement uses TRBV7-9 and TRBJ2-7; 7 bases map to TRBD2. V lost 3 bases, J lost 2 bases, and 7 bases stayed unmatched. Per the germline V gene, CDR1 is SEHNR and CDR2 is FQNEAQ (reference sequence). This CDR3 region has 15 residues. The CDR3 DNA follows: TGTGCCAGCAGCTTGCCGGGGGGAGGCCCCTACGAGCAGTACTTC. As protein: CASSLPGGGPYEQYF. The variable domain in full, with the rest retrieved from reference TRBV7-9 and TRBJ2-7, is DTGVSQNPRHKITKRGQNVTFRCDPISEHNRLYWYRQTLGQGPEFLTYFQNEAQLEKSRLLSDRFSAERPKGSFSTLEIQRTEQGDSAMYLCASSLPGGGPYEQYFGPGTRLTVT.

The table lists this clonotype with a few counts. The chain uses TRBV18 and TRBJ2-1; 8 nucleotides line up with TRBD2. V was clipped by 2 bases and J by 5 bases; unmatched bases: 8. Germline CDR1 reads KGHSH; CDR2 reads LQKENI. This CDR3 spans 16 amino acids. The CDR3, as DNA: TGTGCCAGCTCACCAATCGGACAGCGGGGGAACAATGAGCAGTTCTTC. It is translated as CASSPIGQRGNNEQFF.

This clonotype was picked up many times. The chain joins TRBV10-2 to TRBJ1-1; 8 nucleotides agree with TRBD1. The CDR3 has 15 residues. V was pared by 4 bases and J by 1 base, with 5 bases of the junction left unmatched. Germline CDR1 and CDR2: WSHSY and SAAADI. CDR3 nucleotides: TGCGCCAGCAGTGCGCAGGGGGCGCGGAACACTGAAGCTTTCTTT. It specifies CASSAQGARNTEAFF.

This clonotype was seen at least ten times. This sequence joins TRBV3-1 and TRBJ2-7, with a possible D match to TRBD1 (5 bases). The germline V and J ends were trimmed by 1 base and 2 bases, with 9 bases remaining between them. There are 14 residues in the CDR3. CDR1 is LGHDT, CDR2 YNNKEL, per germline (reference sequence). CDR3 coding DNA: TGTGCCAGCAGCCAAGGGGCAGGGACCTACGAGCAGTACTTC. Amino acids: CASSQGAGTYEQYF.

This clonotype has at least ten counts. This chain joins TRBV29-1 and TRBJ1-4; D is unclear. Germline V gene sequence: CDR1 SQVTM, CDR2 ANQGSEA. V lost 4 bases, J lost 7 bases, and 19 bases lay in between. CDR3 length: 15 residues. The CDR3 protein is CSVGREDVGSEKLFF. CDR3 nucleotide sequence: TGCAGCGTTGGAAGGGAAGATGTCGGTAGTGAAAAACTGTTTTTT. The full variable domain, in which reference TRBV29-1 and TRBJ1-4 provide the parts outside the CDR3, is SAVISQKPSRDICQRGTSLTIQCQVDSQVTMMFWYRQQPGQSLTLIATANQGSEATYESGFVIDKFPISRPNLTFSTLTVSNMSPEDSSIYLCSVGREDVGSEKLFFGSGTQLSVL.

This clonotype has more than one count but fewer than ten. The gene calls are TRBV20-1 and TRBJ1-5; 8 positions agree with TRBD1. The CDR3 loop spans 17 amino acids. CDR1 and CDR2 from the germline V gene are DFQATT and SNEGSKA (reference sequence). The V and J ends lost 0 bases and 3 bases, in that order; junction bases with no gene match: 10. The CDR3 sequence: CSAREDRAYSINQPQHF. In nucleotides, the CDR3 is TGCAGTGCTAGAGAGGACAGGGCTTATAGCATCAATCAGCCCCAGCATTTT.

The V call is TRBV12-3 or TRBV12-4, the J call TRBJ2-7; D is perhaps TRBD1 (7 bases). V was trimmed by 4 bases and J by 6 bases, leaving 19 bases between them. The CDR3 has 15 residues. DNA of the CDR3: TGTGCCAGCAGTTCCCCCGGGACAGCGGGTCGCGAGCAGTACTTC. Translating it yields CASSSPGTAGREQYF.

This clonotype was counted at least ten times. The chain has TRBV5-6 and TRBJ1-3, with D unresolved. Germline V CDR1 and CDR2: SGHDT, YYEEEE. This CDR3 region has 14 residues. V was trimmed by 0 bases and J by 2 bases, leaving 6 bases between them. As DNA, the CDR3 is TGTGCCAGCAGCTTGGTGGAAGCTGGAAACACCATATATTTT. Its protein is CASSLVEAGNTIYF.

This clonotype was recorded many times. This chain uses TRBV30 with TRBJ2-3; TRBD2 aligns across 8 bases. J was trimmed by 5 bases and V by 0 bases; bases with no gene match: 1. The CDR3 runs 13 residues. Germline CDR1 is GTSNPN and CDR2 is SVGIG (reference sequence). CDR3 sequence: CAWSVAGGDTQYF. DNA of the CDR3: TGTGCCTGGAGTGTGGCGGGGGGAGATACGCAGTATTTT.

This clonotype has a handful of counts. CDR3 protein: CASSLEALTREKLFF. The CDR3 DNA follows: TGTGCCAGCAGTTTAGAGGCTCTGACCAGGGAAAAACTGTTTTTT. V gene TRBV12-3 or TRBV12-4 combines with J gene TRBJ1-4; D not certain. This CDR3 region has 15 residues. Trimming took 1 base from V and 8 from J, leaving 14 bases between them.

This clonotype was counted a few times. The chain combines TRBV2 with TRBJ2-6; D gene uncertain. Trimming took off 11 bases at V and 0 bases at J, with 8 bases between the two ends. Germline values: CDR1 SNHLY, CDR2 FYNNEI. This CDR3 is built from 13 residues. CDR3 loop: CAGRNSGANVLTF. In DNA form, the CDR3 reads TGTGCCGGACGGAACTCTGGGGCCAACGTCCTGACTTTC.

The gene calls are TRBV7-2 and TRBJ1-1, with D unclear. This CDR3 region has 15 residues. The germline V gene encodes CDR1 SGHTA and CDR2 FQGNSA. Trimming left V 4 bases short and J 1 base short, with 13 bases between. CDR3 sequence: CASSSRRAGNTEAFF. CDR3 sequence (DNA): TGTGCCAGCAGCTCAAGGCGGGCAGGGAACACTGAAGCTTTCTTT.